This is a list of T cell receptor beta chains from one sample in a study of blood T cells in healthy people across ages. TCRdb itself ran the 5' RACE reads through MiXCR, one entry per CDR3 protein. The table lists 1.5 million to 2 million distinct CDR3 sequences, around 35% of them singletons. The specimen was blood. These TCRs come from a woman aged 25 to 39 in good health. CDR3s include the opening cysteine and the closing phenylalanine or tryptophan. Fields, in order: CDR3 length, J gene, clone size, V gene, D gene, CDR3 DNA, CDR3 protein. A D gene is named only where the DNA matches it firmly. The listing skips clone size in some rows; elsewhere it reads once, few, many or a size class.

>13|TRBJ2-5|-|TRBV5-1|-
TGCGCCAGCAAGACGGCAAACCAAGAGACCCAGTACTTC
CASKTANQETQYF
>14|TRBJ2-7|-|TRBV5-4|-
TGTGCCAGCAGCCCGCGAAGGGACAATTACGAGCAGTACTTC
CASSPRRDNYEQYF
>14|TRBJ1-2|-|TRBV9|-
TGTGCCAGCGGGCGCCTGGCCACTAACTATGGCTACACCTTC
CASGRLATNYGYTF
>15|TRBJ1-5|-|TRBV12-3/TRBV12-4|TRBD1
TGTGTCAGCAGAACAGGGGGATATAGCAATCAGCCCCAGCATTTT
CVSRTGGYSNQPQHF
>17|TRBJ2-5|few|TRBV6-5|TRBD2
TGTGCCAGCAGTTACTCGGGACTAGCGGGGGGCCAAGAGACCCAGTACTTC
CASSYSGLAGGQETQYF
>15|TRBJ1-1|-|TRBV3-1|-
TGTGCCAGCAGCCCCGGACTCCTCATGAACACTGAAGCTTTCTTT
CASSPGLLMNTEAFF
>21|TRBJ2-1|few|TRBV24-1|TRBD2
TGTGCCACCAGTGATCCCACAGCCGGGACTAGCGGGAGGCCCATCTACAATGAGCAGTTCTTC
CATSDPTAGTSGRPIYNEQFF
>13|TRBJ2-7|many|TRBV12-3/TRBV12-4|TRBD1
TGTGCCAGCAGGAGGACAGGGAACTACGAGCAGTACTTC
CASRRTGNYEQYF
>13|TRBJ2-7|few|TRBV4-1|TRBD2
TGCGCCAGCAGCCCCCGGGGGGTGAGGGAGCAGTACTTC
CASSPRGVREQYF
>18|TRBJ2-3|few|TRBV20-1|TRBD2
TGCAGTGCTAGAGATAGTAGACTAGCGGGAGGGAGCACAGATACGCAGTATTTT
CSARDSRLAGGSTDTQYF
>14|TRBJ1-1|-|TRBV29-1|TRBD1
TGCAGCGTCCGACAGGGGACCACGGTCACTGAAGCTTTCTTT
CSVRQGTTVTEAFF
>12|TRBJ1-2|-|TRBV20-1|-
TGCAGTGCTCCTTCGGGGGAGCGGGGCTACACCTTC
CSAPSGERGYTF
>14|TRBJ2-7|few|TRBV7-9|-
TGTGCCAGCAGCTTAGATGAGGTCTCCTACGAGCAGTACTTC
CASSLDEVSYEQYF
>15|TRBJ1-2|-|TRBV6-5|TRBD1
TGTGCCAGCAGTTACCGGGGACAGGGAACTTATGGCTACACCTTC
CASSYRGQGTYGYTF
>15|TRBJ1-2|-|TRBV28|TRBD1
TGTGCCAGCAGTCCAGGGGGGTCAAGGGCCTATGGCTACACCTTC
CASSPGGSRAYGYTF
>17|TRBJ2-5|-|TRBV4-1|-
TGCGCCAGCAGCCCGCATGCGGTTCAGGGAAGAGGGGAGACCCAGTACTTC
CASSPHAVQGRGETQYF